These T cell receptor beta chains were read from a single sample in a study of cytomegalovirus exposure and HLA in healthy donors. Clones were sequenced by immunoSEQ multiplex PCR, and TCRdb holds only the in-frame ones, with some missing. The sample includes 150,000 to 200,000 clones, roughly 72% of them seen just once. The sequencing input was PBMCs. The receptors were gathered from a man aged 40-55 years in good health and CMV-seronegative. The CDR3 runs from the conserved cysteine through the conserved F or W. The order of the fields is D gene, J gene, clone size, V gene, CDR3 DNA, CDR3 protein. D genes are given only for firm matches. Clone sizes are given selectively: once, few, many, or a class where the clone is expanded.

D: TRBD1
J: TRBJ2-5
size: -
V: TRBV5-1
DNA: TGCGCCAGCAGTCCGGGACAGGGCCAAGAGACCCAGTACTTC
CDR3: CASSPGQGQETQYF

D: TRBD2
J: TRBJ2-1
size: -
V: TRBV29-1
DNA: TGCAGCGTCCCGGGACTAGCGGGGATTTACAATGAGCAGTTCTTC
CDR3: CSVPGLAGIYNEQFF

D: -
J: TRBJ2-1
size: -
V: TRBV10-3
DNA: TGTGCCATCAGTGAGTCGTCGAATAAGCTCTACAATGAGCAGTTCTTC
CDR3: CAISESSNKLYNEQFF

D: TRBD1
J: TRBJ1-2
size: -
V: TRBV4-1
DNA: TGCGCCAGCAGCCAAGAGCCCAGGGGGCCGGGTGGCTACACCTTC
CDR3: CASSQEPRGPGGYTF

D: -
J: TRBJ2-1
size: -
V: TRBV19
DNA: TGTGCCAGCGAGGGAAGGAACTCCTACAATGAGCAGTTCTTC
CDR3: CASEGRNSYNEQFF

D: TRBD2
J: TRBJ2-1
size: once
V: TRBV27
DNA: TGTGCCAGCATCGGGACTAGCGGGAGTCAGTACAATGAGCAGTTCTTC
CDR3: CASIGTSGSQYNEQFF

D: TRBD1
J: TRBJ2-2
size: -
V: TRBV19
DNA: TGTGCCAGTATGAAGGAAGGGACAGGGGCGACCGGGGAGCTGTTTTTT
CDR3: CASMKEGTGATGELFF

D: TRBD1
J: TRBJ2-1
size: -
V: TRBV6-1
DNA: TGTGCCAGCAGTGGTTACAGGGGTTCCTACAATGAGCAGTTCTTC
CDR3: CASSGYRGSYNEQFF

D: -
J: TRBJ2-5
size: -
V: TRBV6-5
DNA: TGTGCCAGCAGTTACGGGGGCGAAGGTGGAGAGACCCAGTACTTC
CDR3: CASSYGGEGGETQYF

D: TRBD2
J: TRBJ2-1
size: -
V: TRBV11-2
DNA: TGTGCCAGCAGTACCCCGTTAGCGGGTACCTACAATGAGCAGTTCTTC
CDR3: CASSTPLAGTYNEQFF

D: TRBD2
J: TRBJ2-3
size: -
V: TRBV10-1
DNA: TGCGCCAGCAGTGAGTCCAGCGGGAGGGCGGTTTTT
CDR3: CASSESSGRAVF

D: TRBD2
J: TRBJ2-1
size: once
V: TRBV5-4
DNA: TGTGCCAGCAGCTCTAGCGGGAGCGCCTACAATGAGCAGTTCTTC
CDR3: CASSSSGSAYNEQFF

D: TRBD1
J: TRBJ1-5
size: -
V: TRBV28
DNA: TGTGCCATCGGGACAGGGGAACAGCCCCAGCATTTT
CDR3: CAIGTGEQPQHF

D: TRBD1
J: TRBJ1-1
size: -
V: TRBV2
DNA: TGTGCCAGAAGAGATTACAGGGGCACTGAAGCTTTCTTT
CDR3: CARRDYRGTEAFF

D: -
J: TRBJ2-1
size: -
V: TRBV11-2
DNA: TGTGCCAGCAGCTTAGGGCAGGGCAGCTACAATGAGCAGTTCTTC
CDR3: CASSLGQGSYNEQFF

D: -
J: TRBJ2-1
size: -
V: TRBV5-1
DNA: TGCGCCAGCAGCCGGGAGTCGAGCTCCTACAATGAGCAGTTCTTC
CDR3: CASSRESSSYNEQFF

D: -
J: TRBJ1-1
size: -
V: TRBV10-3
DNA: TGTGCCATCACTGTACTAATGGGGCGCCGGAACACTGAAGCTTTCTTT
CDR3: CAITVLMGRRNTEAFF

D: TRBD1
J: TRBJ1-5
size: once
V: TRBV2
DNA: TGTGCCAGCAGTGGCCTGGCCTACAGGGGAAGTCAGCCCCAGCATTTT
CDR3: CASSGLAYRGSQPQHF

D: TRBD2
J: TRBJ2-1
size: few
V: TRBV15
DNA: TGTGCCACCAGCGCGACTAGCGGGAGCTCCTACAATGAGCAGTTCTTC
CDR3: CATSATSGSSYNEQFF

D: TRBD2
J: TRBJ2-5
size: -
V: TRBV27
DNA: TGTGCCAGCAGTTTATCAGGAGGACTAGTGAAGGGATTCCAAGAGACCCAGTACTTC
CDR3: CASSLSGGLVKGFQETQYF

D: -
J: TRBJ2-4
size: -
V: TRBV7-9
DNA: TGTTCCAGCAGCTTGTCGGGGGTCAAAAACATTCAGTACTTC
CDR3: CSSSLSGVKNIQYF

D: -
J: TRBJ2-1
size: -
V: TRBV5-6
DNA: TGTGCCAGCAGCTTGGGCGGGTGGGACAATGAGCAGTTCTTC
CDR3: CASSLGGWDNEQFF

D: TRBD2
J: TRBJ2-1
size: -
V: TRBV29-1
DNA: TGCAGCGTAACACCCGGGACTAGCGGCTACAATGAGCAGTTCTTC
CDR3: CSVTPGTSGYNEQFF

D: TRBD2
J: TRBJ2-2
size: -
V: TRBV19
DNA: TGTGCCAGTAGTACCCCGAGAGCGGGAGATAACACCGGGGAGCTGTTTTTT
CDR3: CASSTPRAGDNTGELFF

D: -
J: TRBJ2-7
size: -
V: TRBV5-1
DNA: TGCGCCAGCACAGATGGCTCCTCCTACGAGCAGTACTTC
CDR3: CASTDGSSYEQYF

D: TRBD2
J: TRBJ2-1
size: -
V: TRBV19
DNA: TGTGCCAGTACTGAGCGGGGTTACAATGAGCAGTTCTTC
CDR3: CASTERGYNEQFF

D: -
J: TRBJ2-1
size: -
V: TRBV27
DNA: TGTGCCAGCAGTCAATTTCTGAGTAATGAGCAGTTCTTC
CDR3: CASSQFLSNEQFF

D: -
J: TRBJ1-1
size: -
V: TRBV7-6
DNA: TGTGCCAGCAGCTCCATTGAGGAGAACACTGAAGCTTTCTTT
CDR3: CASSSIEENTEAFF

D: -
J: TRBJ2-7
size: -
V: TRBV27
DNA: TGTGCCAGCAGTTCCGCACTTTACGAGCAGTACTTC
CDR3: CASSSALYEQYF

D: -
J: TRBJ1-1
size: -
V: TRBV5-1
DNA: TGCGCCAGCAGCGGGGGGGGCCCGGGGTTGGGCACTGAAGCTTTCTTT
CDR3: CASSGGGPGLGTEAFF

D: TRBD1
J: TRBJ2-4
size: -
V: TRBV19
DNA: TGTGCCAGTAGCCGACGGGGAGACCGGACAGGGGGATACTTC
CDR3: CASSRRGDRTGGYF

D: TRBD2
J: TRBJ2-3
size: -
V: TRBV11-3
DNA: TGTGCCAGCAGCACCGGGACTAGCGCTACGCTAGATACGCAGTATTTT
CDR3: CASSTGTSATLDTQYF

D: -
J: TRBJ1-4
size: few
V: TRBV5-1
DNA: TGCGCCAGCAGCTTGGTTGGGGGGGAGAATGAAAAACTGTTTTTT
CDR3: CASSLVGGENEKLFF

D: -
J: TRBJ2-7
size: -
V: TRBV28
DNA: TGTGCCAGCAGTTTAGTCCCCAGTTCCTACGAGCAGTACTTC
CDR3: CASSLVPSSYEQYF

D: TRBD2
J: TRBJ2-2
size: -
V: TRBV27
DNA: TGTGCCAGCAGTCCCTGGAGGGCTAGCGGGAAAGGTTACGGGACCGGGGAGCTGTTTTTT
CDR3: CASSPWRASGKGYGTGELFF

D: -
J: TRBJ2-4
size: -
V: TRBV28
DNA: TGTGCCAGCAGTTCGGCGGCGGCTACCAATCTAGCCAAAAACATTCAGTACTTC
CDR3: CASSSAAATNLAKNIQYF

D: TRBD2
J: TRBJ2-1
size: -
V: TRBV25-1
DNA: TGTGCCAGTTCCAGCGGGAGGAAGAATGAGCAGTTCTTC
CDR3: CASSSGRKNEQFF

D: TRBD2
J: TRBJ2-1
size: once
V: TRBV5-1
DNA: TGCGCCAGCAGCTTGCAATCGGGAGGGGGTGAGCAGTTCTTC
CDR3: CASSLQSGGGEQFF

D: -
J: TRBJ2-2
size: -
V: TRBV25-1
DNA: TGTGCCAGCAGTGAATTTCTAGGCGGAGCGAACACCGGGGAGCTGTTTTTT
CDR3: CASSEFLGGANTGELFF

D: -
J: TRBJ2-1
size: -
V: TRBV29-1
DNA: TGCAGCGTTGTCGGCCGGAGGGGATTCAATGAGCAGTTCTTC
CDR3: CSVVGRRGFNEQFF

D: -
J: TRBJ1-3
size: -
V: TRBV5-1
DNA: TGCGCCAGCAGCTTCACAGGGCCAGGATACGGAAACACCATATATTTT
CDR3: CASSFTGPGYGNTIYF